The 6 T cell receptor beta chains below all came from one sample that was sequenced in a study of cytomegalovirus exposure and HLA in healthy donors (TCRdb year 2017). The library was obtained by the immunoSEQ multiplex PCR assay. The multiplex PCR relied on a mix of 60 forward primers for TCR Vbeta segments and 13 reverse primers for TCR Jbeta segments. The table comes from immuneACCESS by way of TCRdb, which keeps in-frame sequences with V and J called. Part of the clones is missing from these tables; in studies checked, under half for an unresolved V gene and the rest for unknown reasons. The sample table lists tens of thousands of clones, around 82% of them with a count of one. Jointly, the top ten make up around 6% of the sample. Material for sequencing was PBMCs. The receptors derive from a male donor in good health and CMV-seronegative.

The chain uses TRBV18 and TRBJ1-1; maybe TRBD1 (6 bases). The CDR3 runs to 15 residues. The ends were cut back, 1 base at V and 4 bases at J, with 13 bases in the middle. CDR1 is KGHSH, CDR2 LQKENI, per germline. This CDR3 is CASSPLQQGGTEAFF. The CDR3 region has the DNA TGTGCCAGCTCACCACTCCAACAGGGCGGCACTGAAGCTTTCTTT.

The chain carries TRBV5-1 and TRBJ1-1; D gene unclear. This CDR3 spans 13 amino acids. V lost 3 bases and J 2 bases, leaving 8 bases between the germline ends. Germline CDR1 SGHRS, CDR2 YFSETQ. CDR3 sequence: CASSSPGNTEAFF. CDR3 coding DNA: TGCGCCAGCAGCTCGCCGGGTAACACTGAAGCTTTCTTT.

This CDR3 reads CASSVLGGAYNEQFF. DNA for the CDR3: TGTGCCAGCAGTGTTCTCGGGGGGGCCTACAATGAGCAGTTCTTC. V and J are TRBV2 and TRBJ2-1, with 8 bases aligning to TRBD2. V was pared by 4 bases and J by 2 bases, with 4 bases of the junction left unmatched. The CDR3 sequence is 15 residues long. Per germline, CDR1 SNHLY and CDR2 FYNNEI.

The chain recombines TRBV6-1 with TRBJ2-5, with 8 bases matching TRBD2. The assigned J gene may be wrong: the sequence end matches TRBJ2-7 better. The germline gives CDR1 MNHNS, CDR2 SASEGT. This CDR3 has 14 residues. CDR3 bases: TGTGCCAGCAGTAGAAGCGGGGGTGTCTACGAGCAGTACTTC. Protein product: CASSRSGGVYEQYF.

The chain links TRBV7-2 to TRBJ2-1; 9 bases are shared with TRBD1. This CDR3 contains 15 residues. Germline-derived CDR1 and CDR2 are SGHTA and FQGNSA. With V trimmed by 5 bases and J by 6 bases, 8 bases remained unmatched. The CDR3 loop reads CASSPRTGEVNEQFF. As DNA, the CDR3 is TGTGCCAGCAGCCCGCGGACAGGGGAGGTCAATGAGCAGTTCTTC.

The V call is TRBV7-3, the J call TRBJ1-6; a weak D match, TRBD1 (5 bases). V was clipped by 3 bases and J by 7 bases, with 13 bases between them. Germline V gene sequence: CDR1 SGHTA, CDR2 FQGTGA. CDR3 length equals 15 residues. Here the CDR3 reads CASSFKGSGNSPLHF. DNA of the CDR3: TGTGCCAGCAGCTTTAAGGGGAGCGGGAATTCACCCCTCCACTTT. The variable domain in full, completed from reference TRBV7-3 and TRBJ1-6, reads GAGVSQTPSNKVTEKGKYVELRCDPISGHTALYWYRQSLGQGPEFLIYFQGTGAADDSGLPNDRFFAVRPEGSVSTLKIQRTERGDSAVYLCASSFKGSGNSPLHFGNGTRLTVT.